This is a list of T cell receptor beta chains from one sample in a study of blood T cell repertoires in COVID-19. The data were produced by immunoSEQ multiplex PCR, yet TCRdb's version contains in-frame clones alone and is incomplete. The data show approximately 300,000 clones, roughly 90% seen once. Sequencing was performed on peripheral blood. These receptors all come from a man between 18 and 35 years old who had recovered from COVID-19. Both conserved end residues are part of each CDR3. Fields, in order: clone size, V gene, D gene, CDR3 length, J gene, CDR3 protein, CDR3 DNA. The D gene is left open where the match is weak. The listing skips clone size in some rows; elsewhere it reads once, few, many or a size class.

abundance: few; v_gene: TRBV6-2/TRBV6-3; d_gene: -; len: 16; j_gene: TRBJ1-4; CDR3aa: CASSYYPDPGREKLFF; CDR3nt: TGTGCCAGCAGTTACTATCCCGACCCGGGGAGGGAAAAACTGTTTTTT
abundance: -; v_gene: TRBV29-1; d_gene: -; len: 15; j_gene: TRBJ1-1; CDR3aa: CSALGGDNTNTEAFF; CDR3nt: TGCAGCGCCTTGGGGGGGGACAATACGAACACTGAAGCTTTCTTT
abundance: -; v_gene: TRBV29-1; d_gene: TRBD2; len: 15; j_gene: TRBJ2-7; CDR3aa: CSVTTGTSVSYEQYF; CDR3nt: TGCAGCGTTACCACTGGGACTAGCGTGTCCTACGAGCAGTACTTC
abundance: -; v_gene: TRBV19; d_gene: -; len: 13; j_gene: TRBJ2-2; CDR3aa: CASSTQNTGELFF; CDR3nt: TGTGCCAGTAGTACACAAAACACCGGGGAGCTGTTTTTT
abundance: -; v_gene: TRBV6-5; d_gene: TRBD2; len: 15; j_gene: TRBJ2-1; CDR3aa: CASRPKGLAGNEQFF; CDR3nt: TGTGCCAGCAGGCCTAAGGGACTAGCGGGCAATGAGCAGTTCTTC
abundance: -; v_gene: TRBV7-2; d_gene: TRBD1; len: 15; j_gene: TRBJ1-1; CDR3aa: CASSLEGTVNTEAFF; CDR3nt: TGTGCCAGCAGCTTAGAGGGGACAGTTAACACTGAAGCTTTCTTT
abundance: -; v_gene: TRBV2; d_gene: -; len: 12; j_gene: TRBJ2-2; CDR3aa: CASSESTQRLFF; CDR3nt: TGTGCCAGCAGTGAGTCCACTCAACGGCTGTTTTTT
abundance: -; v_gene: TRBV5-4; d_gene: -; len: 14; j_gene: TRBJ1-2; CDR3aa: CASSLAGFSYGYTF; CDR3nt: TGTGCCAGCAGCTTGGCGGGGTTTAGCTATGGCTACACCTTC
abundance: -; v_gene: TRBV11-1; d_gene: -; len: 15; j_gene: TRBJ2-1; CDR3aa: CASSTDALTYNEQFF; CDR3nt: TGTGCCAGCAGCACCGACGCACTAACCTACAATGAGCAGTTCTTC
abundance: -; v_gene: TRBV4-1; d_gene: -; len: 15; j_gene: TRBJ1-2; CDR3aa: CASSQAGTQGGGYTF; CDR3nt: TGCGCCAGCAGCCAGGCCGGGACCCAAGGAGGGGGCTACACCTTC
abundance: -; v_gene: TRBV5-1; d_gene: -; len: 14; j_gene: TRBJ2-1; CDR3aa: CASSLVASYNEQFF; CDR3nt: TGCGCCAGCAGCTTGGTGGCTAGCTACAATGAGCAGTTCTTC
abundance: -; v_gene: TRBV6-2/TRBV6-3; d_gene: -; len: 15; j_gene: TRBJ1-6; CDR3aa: CASSVGGSYNSPLHF; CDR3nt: TGTGCCAGCAGTGTGGGAGGATCCTATAATTCACCCCTCCACTTT
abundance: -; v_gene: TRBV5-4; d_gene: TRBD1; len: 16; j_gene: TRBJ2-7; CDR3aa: CASSMTGTGVAYEQYF; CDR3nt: TGTGCCAGCAGCATGACTGGGACAGGGGTCGCCTACGAGCAGTACTTC
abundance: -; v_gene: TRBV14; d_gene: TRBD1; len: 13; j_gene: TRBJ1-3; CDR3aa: CASSMGQGNTIYF; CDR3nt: TGTGCCAGCAGCATGGGACAGGGAAACACCATATATTTT
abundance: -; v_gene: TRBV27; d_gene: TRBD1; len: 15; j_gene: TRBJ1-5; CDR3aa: CASRLQGAGNQPQHF; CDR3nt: TGTGCCAGCAGGTTACAGGGGGCGGGCAATCAGCCCCAGCATTTT
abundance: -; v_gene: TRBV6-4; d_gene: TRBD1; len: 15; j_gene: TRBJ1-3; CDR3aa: CASTGTGGSGNTIYF; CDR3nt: TGTGCCAGCACGGGGACAGGGGGCTCTGGAAACACCATATATTTT
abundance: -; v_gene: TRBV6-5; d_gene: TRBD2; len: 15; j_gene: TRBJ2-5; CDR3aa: CASSFSGGPQETQYF; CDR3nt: TGTGCCAGCAGTTTTAGCGGGGGGCCTCAAGAGACCCAGTACTTC
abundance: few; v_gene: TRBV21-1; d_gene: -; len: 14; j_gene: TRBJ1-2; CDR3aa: CASSKRTGPHGYTF; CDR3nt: TGTGCCAGCAGCAAAAGGACAGGCCCCCATGGCTACACCTTC
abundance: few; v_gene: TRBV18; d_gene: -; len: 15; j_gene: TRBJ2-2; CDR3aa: CASSHPAGYTGELFF; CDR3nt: TGTGCCAGCTCCCACCCGGCGGGCTACACCGGGGAGCTGTTTTTT
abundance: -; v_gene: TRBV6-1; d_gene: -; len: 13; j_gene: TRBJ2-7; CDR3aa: CASSEFRSYEQYF; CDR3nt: TGTGCCAGCAGTGAATTTCGGAGCTACGAGCAGTACTTC
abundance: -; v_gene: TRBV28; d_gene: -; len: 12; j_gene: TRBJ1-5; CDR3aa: CASSFSDQPQHF; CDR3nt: TGTGCCAGCAGTTTCTCGGATCAGCCCCAGCATTTT
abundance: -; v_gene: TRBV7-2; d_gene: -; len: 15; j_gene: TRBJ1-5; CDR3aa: CASSLGDSSNQPQHF; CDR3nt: TGTGCCAGCAGCTTAGGGGACTCAAGCAATCAGCCCCAGCATTTT
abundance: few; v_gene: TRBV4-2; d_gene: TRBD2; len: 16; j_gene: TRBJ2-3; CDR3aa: CASSQDRASGRDTQYF; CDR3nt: TGTGCCAGCAGCCAAGATCGGGCTAGCGGGCGCGATACGCAGTATTTT
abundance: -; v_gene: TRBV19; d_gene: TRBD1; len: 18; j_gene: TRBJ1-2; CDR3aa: CASSIKGYGQGRNYGYTF; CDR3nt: TGTGCCAGTAGTATAAAGGGATACGGACAGGGAAGAAACTATGGCTACACCTTC
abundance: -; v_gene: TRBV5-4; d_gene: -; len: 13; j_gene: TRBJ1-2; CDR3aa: CASSQGQNYGYTF; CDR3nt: TGTGCCAGCAGCCAAGGACAGAACTATGGCTACACCTTC
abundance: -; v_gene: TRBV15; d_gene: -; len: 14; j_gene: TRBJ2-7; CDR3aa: CATSRVGLRDEQYF; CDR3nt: TGTGCCACCAGCAGAGTGGGGCTAAGGGACGAGCAGTACTTC
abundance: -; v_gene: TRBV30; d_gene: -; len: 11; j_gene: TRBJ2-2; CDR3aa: CASESAGELFF; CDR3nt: TGTGCCTCTGAGTCGGCCGGGGAGCTGTTTTTT
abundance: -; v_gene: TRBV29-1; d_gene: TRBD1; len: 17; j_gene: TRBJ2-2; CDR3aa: CSVEAFPGQGNTGELFF; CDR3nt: TGCAGCGTAGAAGCATTCCCGGGACAGGGGAACACCGGGGAGCTGTTTTTT
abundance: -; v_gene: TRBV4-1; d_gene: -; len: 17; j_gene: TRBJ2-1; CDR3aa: CASSHPGSFSSYNEQFF; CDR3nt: TGCGCCAGCAGCCACCCCGGGTCATTCAGCTCCTACAATGAGCAGTTCTTC
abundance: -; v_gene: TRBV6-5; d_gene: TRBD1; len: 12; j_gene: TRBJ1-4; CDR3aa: CAGGQGAEKLFF; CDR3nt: TGTGCCGGGGGACAGGGAGCCGAAAAACTGTTTTTT